The 25 T cell receptor beta chains listed next were all sequenced from one sample in a study of CD8 T cells in ankylosing spondylitis. Using its own MiXCR run on the 5' RACE reads, TCRdb lists one record per CDR3 protein. The sample includes 250,000 to 400,000 distinct CDR3 sequences, around 10% of them seen just once. Sequenced sample: blood, either unsorted or a sorted T cell fraction (not recorded which). These TCRs come from a female donor with ankylosing spondylitis or in good health (not recorded which).

Ten or more counts support this clonotype. The rearrangement links TRBV12-3 or TRBV12-4 to TRBJ2-1; 8 positions agree with TRBD2. V lost 2 bases, J lost 8 bases, and 11 bases stayed unmatched. The CDR3 has 16 amino acids. This chain's CDR3 is CASSLRKRGYTDEQFF. The CDR3 bases are TGTGCCAGCAGTTTACGCAAGCGGGGGTACACCGATGAGCAGTTCTTC.

The rearrangement uses TRBV5-1 and TRBJ2-7; tentative D call: TRBD1 (6 bases). Trimming removed 4 bases at V and 1 base at J, with 15 bases between. The CDR3 is 15 amino acids. Germline V gene data show CDR1 as SGHRS and CDR2 as YFSETQ. The CDR3 loop is CASSPGAGESYEQYF. Here the CDR3 DNA reads TGCGCCAGCAGCCCCGGGGCAGGGGAGTCCTACGAGCAGTACTTC. Filled out from reference TRBV5-1 and TRBJ2-7, the complete variable domain reads KAGVTQTPRYLIKTRGQQVTLSCSPISGHRSVSWYQQTPGQGLQFLFEYFSETQRNKGNFPGRFSGRQFSNSRSEMNVSTLELGDSALYLCASSPGAGESYEQYFGPGTRLTVT.

This clonotype was seen repeatedly, ten times or more. The V call is TRBV18, the J call TRBJ1-1, with 8 bases fitting TRBD1. The CDR3 is made up of 13 amino acids. From germline, CDR1 is KGHSH and CDR2 LQKENI. Trimming at V came to 8 bases and at J to 0 bases, leaving 2 bases not matched to a gene. The CDR3 nucleotides read TGTGCCAGCGCAGGGGGCATGAACACTGAAGCTTTCTTT. Its protein is CASAGGMNTEAFF.

V is TRBV7-2 and J is TRBJ1-1; the D gene is possibly TRBD1 (6 bases). The CDR3 has 16 amino acids. Germline CDR1 is SGHTA and CDR2 is FQGNSA. Deletions cut 5 bases from V and 5 bases from J, with 21 bases between. CDR3 nucleotide sequence: TGTGCCAGCAGCGTCGGGTATAGACAGGATAGGACTGAAGCTTTCTTT. As protein: CASSVGYRQDRTEAFF. Looking up the rest from reference TRBV7-2 and TRBJ1-1 gives the full variable domain: GAGVSQSPSNKVTEKGKDVELRCDPISGHTALYWYRQSLGQGLEFLIYFQGNSAPDKSGLPSDRFSAERTGGSVSTLTIQRTQQEDSAVYLCASSVGYRQDRTEAFFGQGTRLTVV.

This clonotype appeared many times. The V call is TRBV28, the J call TRBJ1-4; D perhaps matches TRBD1 (6 bases). Trimming stripped 1 base from V and 1 base from J, with 10 bases between. The germline CDR1 and CDR2 sequences are MDHEN and SYDVKM. This CDR3 has 16 residues. As DNA, the CDR3 is TGTGCCAGCAGTTTATTAGGGGGTGGAACTAATGAAAAACTGTTTTTT. Protein sequence: CASSLLGGGTNEKLFF.

J is TRBJ2-3 and V is TRBV20-1, with D uncertain. Looked up from germline, CDR1 is DFQATT and CDR2 is SNEGSKA (reference sequence). The CDR3 runs to 16 residues. V lost 0 bases and J lost 0, with 13 bases in between. The CDR3 here is CSARDWRLVSTDTQYF. The CDR3 DNA reads TGCAGTGCTAGAGATTGGAGACTCGTAAGCACAGATACGCAGTATTTT.

Of note for this clonotype: An end of the junction differs from the germline gene, which may be a read error. The chain employs TRBV2 and TRBJ1-2; 8 bases map to TRBD1. The length of the CDR3 is 11 residues. The V gene's germline CDR1 is SNHLY and CDR2 FYNNEI. The CDR3 is CASSTTGEILF. The CDR3, as DNA: TGTGCCAGCAGTACGACAGGGGAGATACTCTTC.

This clonotype was seen ten or more times. The chain couples TRBV27 to TRBJ2-5; tentatively, D is TRBD2 (5 bases). Deletions cut 5 bases from V and 1 base from J, with 8 bases between. Germline assignment: CDR1 MNHEY and CDR2 SMNVEV (reference sequence). The CDR3 is made up of 13 amino acids. The CDR3 region is CASSPLVQETQYF. CDR3 nucleotide sequence: TGTGCCAGCAGTCCACTAGTCCAAGAGACCCAGTACTTC.

The rearrangement links TRBV7-9 to TRBJ2-4, with a weak D call TRBD1 (6 bases). Germline V gene lookup returns CDR1 SEHNR and CDR2 FQNEAQ (reference sequence). V was trimmed by 1 base and J by 5 bases, leaving 6 bases between them. The CDR3 length is 13 residues. CDR3 coding DNA: TGTGCCAGCAGCTTAGGGACAGAAAACATTCAGTACTTC. Its protein is CASSLGTENIQYF. The variable domain in full, with the rest retrieved from reference TRBV7-9 and TRBJ2-4, is DTGVSQNPRHKITKRGQNVTFRCDPISEHNRLYWYRQTLGQGPEFLTYFQNEAQLEKSRLLSDRFSAERPKGSFSTLEIQRTEQGDSAMYLCASSLGTENIQYFGAGTRLSVL.

In its sample, this clonotype was seen many times. At one boundary the junction diverges from the germline segment, which might be a read error. The CDR3 DNA reads TGCGCCAGCAGCTTGGACAGTAACACTGAAGCTTTCTTT. As protein: CASSLDSNTEAFF. The chain recombines TRBV12-3 or TRBV12-4 with TRBJ1-1; D may be TRBD1 (6 bases). The CDR3 totals 13 residues.

This clonotype was counted many times. The chain employs TRBV12-3 or TRBV12-4 and TRBJ2-1; 7 bases are shared with TRBD2. V shed 7 bases and J 0 bases; nucleotides not matched to a gene: 6. The CDR3 has 15 residues. The CDR3 protein is CASISSGSSYNEQFF. The DNA of the CDR3 is TGTGCCAGCATCTCTAGCGGTAGCTCCTACAATGAGCAGTTCTTC.

This clonotype has only a few counts. The chain employs TRBV7-2 and TRBJ1-6; a weak D match, TRBD1 (6 bases). The CDR3 is made up of 16 amino acids. Germline values: CDR1 SGHTA, CDR2 FQGNSA. Trimming left V 5 bases short and J 6 bases short, with 17 bases between. The CDR3 DNA reads as TGTGCCAGCAGCCACGACCCGGGACACGTTAATTCACCCCTCCACTTT. Its protein is CASSHDPGHVNSPLHF.

The V and J genes are TRBV11-2 and TRBJ2-2; D is perhaps TRBD1 (6 bases). Germline V gives CDR1 SGHAT, CDR2 FQNNGV. This CDR3 contains 14 residues. Trimming shortened V by 6 bases and J by 6 bases, and 14 bases separated the two germline ends. CDR3 in DNA: TGTGCCAGCAGGGTAATACAGGGAGCCGGGGAGCTGTTTTTT. Amino acid sequence: CASRVIQGAGELFF.

To note about this clonotype: A much larger clone lies a single base off, so this may be a read error. The chain recombines TRBV7-8 with TRBJ2-7; D call uncertain. The CDR3 spans 12 residues. Germline V gene sequence: CDR1 SGHVS, CDR2 FQNEAQ. This chain's CDR3 is CASSLVVYDQYF. CDR3 in DNA: TGTGCCAGCAGCTTAGTGGTCTACGATCAGTACTTC.

This chain's CDR3 is CASGTSREQFF. The CDR3 nucleotides read TGTGCCAGTGGGACTAGCCGGGAGCAGTTCTTC. This sequence joins TRBV25-1 and TRBJ2-1; the match to TRBD2 covers 9 bases. CDR1 MGHDK and CDR2 SYGVNS come from the germline V gene. The CDR3 contains 11 residues. Trimming cost V 9 bases and J 10 bases; bases outside gene matches: 4.

For this clonotype: This may arise from a read error, as a much more abundant clone is one base away. The V gene is TRBV9, the J gene TRBJ2-3; D is undetermined. Germline values: CDR1 SGDLS, CDR2 YYNGEE. This CDR3 is built from 13 residues. The CDR3 bases are TGTGCCAGCAGCGAGGAAAGCACAGATACGCTGTATTTT. Protein product: CASSEESTDTLYF.

With regard to this clonotype: A clone one base away is much larger, so this may be a read error. The chain combines TRBV30 with TRBJ1-1, with unresolved D. The CDR3 extends over 14 amino acids. Per germline, CDR1 GTSNPN and CDR2 SVGIG (reference sequence). CDR3: CAWSIQQPNTEALF. The CDR3, as DNA: TGTGCCTGGAGTATACAACAGCCGAACACTGAAGCTCTCTTT. The full variable domain, rest sourced from reference TRBV30 and TRBJ1-1, is SQTIHQWPATLVQPVGSPLSLECTVEGTSNPNLYWYRQAAGRGLQLLFYSVGIGQISSEVPQNLSASRPQDRQFILSSKKLLLSDSGFYLCAWSIQQPNTEALFGQGTRLTVV.

This clonotype was counted many times. The V and J genes are TRBV6-2 or TRBV6-3 and TRBJ1-2; D is undetermined. The CDR3 is made up of 12 amino acids. Trimming shortened V by 8 bases and J by 4 bases, and 11 bases separated the two germline ends. The V gene's germline CDR1 is MNHEY and CDR2 SVGEGT. The CDR3, as DNA: TGTGCCAGCTCCAGGTTACTCTATGGCTACACCTTC. Translation gives CASSRLLYGYTF.

This clonotype was detected many times. The chain joins TRBV5-1 to TRBJ1-6, with D hard to call. This CDR3 comprises 11 residues. V gave up 4 bases and J gave up 10 bases, with 6 bases separating them. Germline CDR1 SGHRS, CDR2 YFSETQ. This CDR3 is CASSVKSPLHF. CDR3 nucleotide sequence: TGCGCCAGCAGCGTTAAGTCACCCCTCCACTTT.

The chain has TRBV10-2 and TRBJ2-1, with D possibly TRBD1 on 6 matching bases. The CDR3 is made up of 14 amino acids. V was shortened by 8 bases and J by 7 bases, with 18 bases between the two germline ends. Germline CDR1 and CDR2: WSHSY and SAAADI. The CDR3 reads CASSTTDRRNEQFF. The CDR3 coding sequence is TGCGCCAGCTCAACCACCGACAGGCGGAATGAGCAGTTCTTC.

This clonotype has just a few counts. The chain uses TRBV20-1 and TRBJ2-7; D is unclear. V dropped 2 bases and J dropped 4 bases, with 18 bases sitting between them. The CDR3 covers 15 residues. The V gene's germline CDR1 is DFQATT and CDR2 SNEGSKA (reference sequence). The CDR3 sequence is CSARRTGGKAYEQYF. CDR3 coding DNA: TGCAGTGCTAGACGAACCGGTGGAAAGGCGTACGAGCAGTACTTC.

There are many counts of this clonotype. This chain joins TRBV28 and TRBJ2-7; D is undetermined. The CDR3 loop spans 12 amino acids. The V gene's germline CDR1 is MDHEN and CDR2 SYDVKM. V shed 6 bases and J shed 6 bases, with 12 bases lying between them. CDR3 amino acids: CASSLPLSEQYF. The CDR3 nucleotides are TGTGCCAGCAGCCTACCTCTGTCCGAGCAGTACTTC.

The chain recombines TRBV28 with TRBJ2-7; D possibly corresponds to TRBD1 (6 bases). CDR3 length: 14 residues. Germline V CDR1 and CDR2: MDHEN, SYDVKM. V lost 6 bases and J 3 bases, leaving 15 bases between the germline ends. CDR3 sequence: CASSTSQGYYEQYF. The CDR3 DNA reads as TGTGCCAGCAGCACTTCACAGGGATACTACGAGCAGTACTTC.

The sample holds many counts of this clonotype. V usage is TRBV5-6 and J usage is TRBJ2-4, with D hard to call. Per the germline V gene, CDR1 is SGHDT and CDR2 is YYEEEE. Trimming shortened V by 0 bases and J by 1 base, and 14 bases separated the two germline ends. The CDR3 runs to 17 residues. The CDR3 nucleotides are TGTGCCAGCAGCTTGGGACCGAATTTCCTGGCCAAAAACATTCAGTACTTC. This gives the protein CASSLGPNFLAKNIQYF.

This clonotype was counted many times. V and J are TRBV20-1 and TRBJ2-7; TRBD2 matches at 7 bases. Looked up from germline, CDR1 is DFQATT and CDR2 is SNEGSKA (reference sequence). This CDR3 comprises 13 residues. V lost 3 bases to trimming and J lost 3 bases; unmatched junction nucleotides: 5. This CDR3 is CSASSASGYEQYF. In nucleotides, the CDR3 is TGCAGTGCTAGTTCGGCTAGCGGCTACGAGCAGTACTTC.